The T cell receptor (beta chain) under discussion was sequenced for a study of blood T cell repertoires in COVID-19. Study-level background: Italy, Spain and the United States were the sources of the convalescent and acute COVID-19 samples. PBMCs, B-cell-depleted T cells, or T cells were the source of the cDNA or gDNA that made up the material.

Original methodology: Counts of nucleated cells, estimated from reference gene primer amplification, were obtained. Clones were sequenced by immunoSEQ multiplex PCR, and TCRdb holds only the in-frame ones, with some missing. Clone size and V and J calls were adopted from that table, with D and trimming inferred from the DNA. This sample carries 200,000 or so clones, roughly 84% of them seen once, and the ten largest clones take roughly 2.3%. Between the trimmed V and J ends, which lost 0 bases and 5 bases, there was a span of 8 bases. This CDR3 is 13 amino acids long. Germline CDR1 is GTSNPN and CDR2 is SVGIG (reference sequence).

This receptor was obtained from a woman between 55 and 75 years old with acute or convalescent COVID-19. Sequenced material: peripheral blood. The V gene is TRBV30, the J gene TRBJ1-5; D unresolved. The CDR3 region has the DNA TGTGCCTGGAGTGTATTCGGTGATCAGCCCCAGCATTTT. This encodes CAWSVFGDQPQHF. Full variable domain (remainder filled in from reference TRBV30 and TRBJ1-5): SQTIHQWPATLVQPVGSPLSLECTVEGTSNPNLYWYRQAAGRGLQLLFYSVGIGQISSEVPQNLSASRPQDRQFILSSKKLLLSDSGFYLCAWSVFGDQPQHFGDGTRLSIL.